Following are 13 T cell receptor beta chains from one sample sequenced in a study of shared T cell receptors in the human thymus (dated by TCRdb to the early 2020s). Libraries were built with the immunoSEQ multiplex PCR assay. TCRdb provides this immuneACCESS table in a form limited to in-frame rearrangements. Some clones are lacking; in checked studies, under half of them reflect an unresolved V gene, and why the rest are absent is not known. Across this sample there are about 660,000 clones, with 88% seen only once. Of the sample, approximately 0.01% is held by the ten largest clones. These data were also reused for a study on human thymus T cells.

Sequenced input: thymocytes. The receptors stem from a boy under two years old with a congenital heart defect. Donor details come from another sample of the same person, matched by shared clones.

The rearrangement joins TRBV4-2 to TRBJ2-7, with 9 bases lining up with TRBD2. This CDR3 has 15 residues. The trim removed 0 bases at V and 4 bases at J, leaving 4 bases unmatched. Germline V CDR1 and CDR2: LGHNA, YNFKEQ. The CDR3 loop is CASSQENSGSYEQYF. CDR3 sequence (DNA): TGTGCCAGCAGCCAAGAAAATAGCGGGAGTTACGAGCAGTACTTC.

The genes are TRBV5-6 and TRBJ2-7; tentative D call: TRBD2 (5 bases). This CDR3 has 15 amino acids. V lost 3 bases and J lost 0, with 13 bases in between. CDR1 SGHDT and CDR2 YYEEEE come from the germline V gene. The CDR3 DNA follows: TGTGCCAGCAGCTCCAACAGTGGGAGCTCCTACGAGCAGTACTTC. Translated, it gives CASSSNSGSSYEQYF.

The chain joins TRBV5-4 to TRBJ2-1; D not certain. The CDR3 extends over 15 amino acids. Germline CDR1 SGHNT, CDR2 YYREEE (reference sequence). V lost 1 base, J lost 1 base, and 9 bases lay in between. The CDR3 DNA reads TGTGCCAGCAGCTTGTTGAGTAGTTCCTACAATGAGCAGTTCTTC. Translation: CASSLLSSSYNEQFF.

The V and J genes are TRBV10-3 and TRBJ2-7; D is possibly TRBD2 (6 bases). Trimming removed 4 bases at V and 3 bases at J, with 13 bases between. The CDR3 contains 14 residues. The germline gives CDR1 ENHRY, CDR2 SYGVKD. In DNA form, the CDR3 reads TGTGCCATCAGTGTGGAGGGCCTTTACTACGAGCAGTACTTC. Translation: CAISVEGLYYEQYF.

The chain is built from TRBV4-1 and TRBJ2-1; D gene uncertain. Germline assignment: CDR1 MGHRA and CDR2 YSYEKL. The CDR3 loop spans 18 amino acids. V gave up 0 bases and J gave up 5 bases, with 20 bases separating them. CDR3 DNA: TGCGCCAGCAGCCAAGACGGGTATACTTACCCTCCCCACAATGAGCAGTTCTTC. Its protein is CASSQDGYTYPPHNEQFF.

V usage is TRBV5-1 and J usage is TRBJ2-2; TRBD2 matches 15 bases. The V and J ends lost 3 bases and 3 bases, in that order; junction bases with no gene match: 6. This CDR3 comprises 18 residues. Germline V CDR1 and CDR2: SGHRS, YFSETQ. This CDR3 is CASSWPGLAGGDTGELFF. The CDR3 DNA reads TGCGCCAGCAGCTGGCCGGGACTAGCGGGAGGAGACACCGGGGAGCTGTTTTTT. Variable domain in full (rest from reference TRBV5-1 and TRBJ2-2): KAGVTQTPRYLIKTRGQQVTLSCSPISGHRSVSWYQQTPGQGLQFLFEYFSETQRNKGNFPGRFSGRQFSNSRSEMNVSTLELGDSALYLCASSWPGLAGGDTGELFFGEGSRLTVL.

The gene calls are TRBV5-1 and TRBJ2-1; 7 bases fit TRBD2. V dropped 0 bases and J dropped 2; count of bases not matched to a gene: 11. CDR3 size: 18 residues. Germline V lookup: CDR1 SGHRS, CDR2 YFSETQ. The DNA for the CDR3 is TGCGCCAGCAGCTTGGTTCGGACTAGTCATCTTCCCTACAATGAGCAGTTCTTC. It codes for CASSLVRTSHLPYNEQFF.

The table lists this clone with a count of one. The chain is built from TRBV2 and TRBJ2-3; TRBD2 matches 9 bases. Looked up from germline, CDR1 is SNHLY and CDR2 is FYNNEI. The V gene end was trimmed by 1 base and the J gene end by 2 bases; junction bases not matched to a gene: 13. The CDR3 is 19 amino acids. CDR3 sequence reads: CASSEGREGRVPHTDTQYF. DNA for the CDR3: TGTGCCAGCAGTGAAGGGCGGGAGGGCCGTGTTCCACACACAGATACGCAGTATTTT.

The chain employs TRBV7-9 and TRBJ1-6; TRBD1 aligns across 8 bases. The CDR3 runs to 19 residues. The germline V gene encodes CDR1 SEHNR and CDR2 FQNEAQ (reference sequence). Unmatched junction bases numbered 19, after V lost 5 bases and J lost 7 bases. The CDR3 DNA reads TGTGCCAGCAGCCCGGGACAGGCAGCATCCTTGCACCTGAATTCACCCCTCCACTTT. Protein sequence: CASSPGQAASLHLNSPLHF.

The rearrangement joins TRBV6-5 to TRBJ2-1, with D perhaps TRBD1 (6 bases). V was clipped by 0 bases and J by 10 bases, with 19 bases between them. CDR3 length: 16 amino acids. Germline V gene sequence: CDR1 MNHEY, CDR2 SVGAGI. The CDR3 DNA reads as TGTGCCAGCAGTTACTCTGGCGGGCCTACTGGGGGCGAGCAGTTCTTC. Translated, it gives CASSYSGGPTGGEQFF.

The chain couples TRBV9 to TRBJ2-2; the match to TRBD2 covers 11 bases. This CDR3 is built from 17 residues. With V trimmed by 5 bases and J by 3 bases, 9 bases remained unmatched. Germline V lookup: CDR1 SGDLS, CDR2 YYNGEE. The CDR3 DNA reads TGTGCCAGCAGAGGTCTAGCGGGAGGCATAGACACCGGGGAGCTGTTTTTT. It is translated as CASRGLAGGIDTGELFF. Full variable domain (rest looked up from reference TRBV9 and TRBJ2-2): DSGVTQTPKHLITATGQRVTLRCSPRSGDLSVYWYQQSLDQGLQFLIQYYNGEERAKGNILERFSAQQFPDLHSELNLSSLELGDSALYFCASRGLAGGIDTGELFFGEGSRLTVL.

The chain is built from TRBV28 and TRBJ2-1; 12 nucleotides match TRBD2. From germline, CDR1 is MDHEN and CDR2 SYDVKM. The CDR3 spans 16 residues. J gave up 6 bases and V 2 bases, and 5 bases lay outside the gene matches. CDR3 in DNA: TGTGCCAGCAGTTTACCTAGCGGGAGGGTGGTCAATGAGCAGTTCTTC. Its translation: CASSLPSGRVVNEQFF.

CDR3 bases: TGTGCCAGCAGTGAATCAGCGGGGGGGTTATACGAGCAGTACTTC. Its protein is CASSESAGGLYEQYF. This chain links TRBV25-1 with TRBJ2-7; 10 bases agree with TRBD2. J was trimmed by 4 bases and V by 1 base; bases with no gene match: 4. The germline gives CDR1 MGHDK, CDR2 SYGVNS. The CDR3 spans 15 residues.